This T cell receptor beta chain was retrieved from a study of prognosis after radiotherapy for stage I lung cancer. This clonotype came up many times. Amplification of the TCR beta CDR3 (from genomic DNA) was done by two-round multiplex PCR. Gene-specific primers for each TRBV and TRBJ gene drove first-round PCR. TCRdb reprocessed the multiplex PCR reads with MiXCR, giving one entry per CDR3 protein. This table holds 20,000 to 25,000 distinct CDR3 sequences, roughly 39% found once. This clonotype was obtained from a donor of 50 years or more with non-small cell lung cancer. The sequences come from PBMCs, collected before or after stereotactic body radiation therapy (not recorded which).

The CDR3 DNA follows: TGCGCCAGCAGCTTGTCCTCGGGACCTGACGACAATGAGCAGTTCTTC. Amino acids: CASSLSSGPDDNEQFF. The chain joins TRBV5-1 to TRBJ2-1, with D perhaps matching TRBD1 or TRBD2 (5 bases each). V was cut by 1 base and J by 5 bases, with 16 bases left in between. CDR3 length: 16 residues. Germline V gene sequence: CDR1 SGHRS, CDR2 YFSETQ. The variable domain in full, with the rest retrieved from reference TRBV5-1 and TRBJ2-1, is KAGVTQTPRYLIKTRGQQVTLSCSPISGHRSVSWYQQTPGQGLQFLFEYFSETQRNKGNFPGRFSGRQFSNSRSEMNVSTLELGDSALYLCASSLSSGPDDNEQFFGPGTRLTVL.